The clone carrying this T cell receptor (beta chain) was seen a few times. Its antigen is not identified. The data were taken from a study of blood T cells in healthy people across ages. Study results and limitations: Estimates of total diversity, which came from one million sequenced T cells, were considered to be underestimates.

V gave up 2 bases and J gave up 4 bases, with 11 bases separating them. The V gene's germline CDR1 is SQVTM and CDR2 ANQGSEA. This CDR3 region has 13 residues. Combining a sample-barcoded 5' primer with a J-beta primer mix, a second PCR ran for roughly 7 to 11 cycles. TCRdb independently ran MiXCR on the 5' RACE reads; one entry per CDR3 protein. The table includes about 320,000 distinct CDR3 sequences, 25% to 30% detected once. The TCR was taken from a woman between 70 and 85 years old in good health. Sequences were obtained from blood. The chain uses TRBV29-1 and TRBJ1-2, with D possibly TRBD1 on 5 matching bases. Written as DNA, the CDR3 is TGCAGCGTTGAAAGGGGCCTGGGCTATGGCTACACCTTC. Its translation: CSVERGLGYGYTF.